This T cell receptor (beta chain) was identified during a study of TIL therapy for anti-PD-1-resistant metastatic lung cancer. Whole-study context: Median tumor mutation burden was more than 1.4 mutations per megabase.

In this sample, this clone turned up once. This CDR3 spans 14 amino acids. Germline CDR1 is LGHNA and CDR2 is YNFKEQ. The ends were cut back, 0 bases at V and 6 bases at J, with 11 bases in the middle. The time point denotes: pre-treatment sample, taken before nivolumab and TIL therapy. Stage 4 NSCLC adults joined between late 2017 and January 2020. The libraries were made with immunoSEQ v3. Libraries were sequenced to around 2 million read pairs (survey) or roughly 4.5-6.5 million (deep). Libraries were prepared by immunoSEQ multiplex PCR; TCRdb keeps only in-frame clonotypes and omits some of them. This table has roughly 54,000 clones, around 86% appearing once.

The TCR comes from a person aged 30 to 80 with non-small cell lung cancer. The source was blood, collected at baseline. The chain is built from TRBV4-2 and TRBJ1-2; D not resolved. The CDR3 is CASSQDFRVDGYTF. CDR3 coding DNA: TGTGCCAGCAGCCAAGATTTTAGGGTGGATGGCTACACCTTC.